The present entry profiles one T cell receptor (beta chain) with its context. Its target antigen remains unknown. There are no base qualities to consult, and no much larger clone falls within one base. In the prospective study, participants were about 18 to 95 years old, resided in fewer than 25 geographic areas of the United States, and were enrolled through a virtual design. To assign participants to cohorts, the prospective study relied on clinical history that participants themselves reported in a screening survey and a study questionnaire. ImmuneRACE Cohort 3 recovered participants were defined by two consecutive negative NP/OP PCR tests, healthcare professional clearance, or symptom resolution. Mobile phlebotomists in the prospective study collected whole blood, serum and a nasopharyngeal or oropharyngeal swab from every participant. Participants in the prospective study had the option to provide additional blood draws and questionnaires over a 2-month period. Before DNA extraction, blood samples from the prospective study were shipped at room temperature or frozen.

This specimen comes from a study of blood T cell repertoires in COVID-19 (dated by TCRdb to 2019 to 2021). Broadly, across the study: Collaborator samples came from the United States, Italy and Spain and covered acute and convalescent phases of COVID-19. The samples were drawn from the first 160 participants of the ongoing ImmuneRACE study and from under 1,500 subjects provided by 6 global collaborators. Where available, HLA class I and class II types were obtained from metadata supplied by the sample provider rather than from assay-based typing. The repertoires were made available in a free public database intended to serve as a resource for research on the immune response to SARS-CoV-2. The prospective study material was composed of cDNA or gDNA derived from T cells, B-cell-depleted T cells, or PBMCs. A de-identified subject ID, COVID-19 status, age in years and sex were almost always included in the sample metadata. The dataset comprised deeply sampled blood TCRbeta repertoires from subjects exposed to, actively infected with, or recovered from COVID-19. Study-wide conclusions, independent of this receptor: Clinical and demographic metadata were provided uncurated, with the amount varying by source and participant.

V is trimmed back by 5 bases and J by 4 bases, and the junction contains 11 bases that no gene match accounts for. The CDR1 and CDR2 encoded by the germline V gene (reference sequence) are LNHDA and SQIVND. The CDR3 runs 16 residues from the cysteine to the phenylalanine. CDR3 DNA is the only sequence kept; it has 48 bases, read in frame from the first base. TCRbeta CDR3 regions were amplified from genomic DNA by means of the immunoSEQ Assay, a bias-controlled multiplex PCR. Concerning the study's data processing: Within the assay, amplification of reference gene primers was used to estimate how many nucleated cells each sample contained. Sequence reads were collapsed and filtered to measure the absolute abundance of every unique TCRbeta CDR3 rearrangement. For each sample, productive Simpson clonality was calculated by taking the square root of Simpson's diversity index across productive rearrangements. TCRdb stores this immuneACCESS table with in-frame sequences only. Part of the clones is absent; in the studies checked, under half of the shortfall reflects unresolved V genes, and no reason is known for the rest. The V and J calls and clone size were taken over from that table, and D and trimming were inferred from the DNA. The table for this sample lists some 350,000 clones; approximately 89% of them were counted only once. The top ten hold less than 6% of the sample.

The chain is made from TRBV19 and TRBJ1-1, and 9 junctional nucleotides match TRBD1. Sequences were obtained from PBMCs or T cells enriched from blood (not recorded which). The receptor's source is a woman in her thirties who had recovered from COVID-19. The nucleotide sequence is given as TGTGCCAGTAGTCTCGTCCCGGGACAGGGAATCACTGAAGCTTTCTTT. Its coded protein is CASSLVPGQGITEAFF.